The T cell receptor beta chain under discussion was sequenced for a study of cytomegalovirus exposure and HLA in healthy donors. Study-wide findings and caveats: The authors enumerated under 200 TCR beta chains as linked to cytomegalovirus. TCR association rates varied by HLA locus in a later analysis, with DRB1 highest and HLA-C lowest.

Vbeta (60) and Jbeta (13) primers were used in the PCR. Profiled with immunoSEQ multiplex PCR; TCRdb holds only in-frame clones, not every one. The repertoire holds around 67,000 clones, with approximately 80% as singletons. A word on this clone: The antigen is undetermined.

The sample consisted of PBMCs. The receptor was derived from a man younger than 35 in good health and CMV-seropositive.

CDR3 DNA sequence: TGTGCTAGGCCCGGGACAGGTTCCTACGAGCAGTACTTC. This encodes CARPGTGSYEQYF. The J gene is TRBJ2-7, the V gene TRBV14; 8 bases fit TRBD1. The germline V gene has CDR1 SGHDN and CDR2 FVKESK. CDR3 length: 13 residues.